This entry lists 31 T cell receptor beta chains sequenced from one sample in a study of cytomegalovirus exposure and HLA in healthy donors. The PCR made use of 60 Vbeta and 13 Jbeta primers. The protocol was immunoSEQ multiplex PCR, while the TCRdb copy is restricted to in-frame clones and leaves out a portion. This sample yields approximately 120,000 clones, of which over 60% are seen a single time; about 3.4% belongs to the top ten. Sequenced: PBMCs. These receptor sequences come from a man aged 30-40 years in good health and CMV-seronegative.

Only one count was recorded for this clone. The chain employs TRBV6-1 and TRBJ2-2; D possibly corresponds to TRBD1 (6 bases). The germline V and J ends were trimmed by 10 bases and 5 bases, with 20 bases remaining between them. Germline-derived CDR1 and CDR2 are MNHNS and SASEGT. The CDR3 totals 15 residues. In nucleotides, the CDR3 is TGTGCCATTTGCCCTCTAAACAGGGTAACCGGGGAGCTGTTTTTT. Protein: CAICPLNRVTGELFF.

This chain connects TRBV10-3 to TRBJ2-5; 9 bases are shared with TRBD1. J was trimmed by 3 bases and V by 2 bases; bases with no gene match: 1. Germline V gene sequence: CDR1 ENHRY, CDR2 SYGVKD. The CDR3 is made up of 14 amino acids. The CDR3, as DNA: TGTGCCATCAGTGAGAGACAGGGGGAAGAGACCCAGTACTTC. Amino acid sequence: CAISERQGEETQYF.

The V gene is TRBV7-2, the J gene TRBJ2-7, with D possibly matching TRBD2 (5 bases). Germline V gene sequence: CDR1 SGHTA, CDR2 FQGNSA. V was clipped by 3 bases and J by 7 bases, with 13 bases between them. The CDR3 consists of 13 residues. The CDR3 reads CASSFQRAREQYF. The CDR3 nucleotides are TGTGCCAGCAGCTTTCAGAGGGCGCGTGAGCAGTACTTC.

V gene TRBV28 combines with J gene TRBJ2-7; TRBD2 matches 7 bases. The J segment lost 0 bases and the V segment lost 10 bases, leaving 6 bases of the junction unmatched. The CDR3 spans 13 residues. Germline V gene data show CDR1 as MDHEN and CDR2 as SYDVKM. The CDR3 nucleotides are TGTGCCATCATGACTAGCCGCTCCTACGAGCAGTACTTC. It translates to CAIMTSRSYEQYF.

This rearrangement joins TRBV4-3 to TRBJ1-2; no definite D call. The CDR3 has 16 residues. Trimming cost V 0 bases and J 5 bases, with 16 bases left between them. In germline, CDR1 is LGHNA, CDR2 YSLEER. CDR3 protein: CASSQDTTYRSYGYTF. The CDR3 DNA is TGCGCCAGCAGCCAAGATACCACTTACCGATCATATGGCTACACCTTC.

The V and J genes are TRBV7-9 and TRBJ1-6, with 8 bases aligning to TRBD1. The V segment lost 0 bases and the J segment 6 bases; nucleotides outside the gene matches: 7. The CDR3 loop spans 17 amino acids. The germline V gene has CDR1 SEHNR and CDR2 FQNEAQ (reference sequence). CDR3 sequence reads: CASSLALWDRFNSPLHF. CDR3 nucleotide sequence: TGTGCCAGCAGCTTAGCGTTGTGGGACAGGTTTAATTCACCCCTCCACTTT.

The chain is built from TRBV7-9 and TRBJ1-2, with 8 bases matching TRBD1. CDR3 size: 18 residues. Trimming removed 1 base from V and 6 bases from J; junction bases left unmatched: 16. Germline V gene sequence: CDR1 SEHNR, CDR2 FQNEAQ (reference sequence). The CDR3 DNA is TGTGCCAGCAGCTTAGGTTTTAGGGTGCAGGGGGCGCTGGATGGCTACACCTTC. Protein sequence: CASSLGFRVQGALDGYTF.

This sequence joins TRBV27 and TRBJ2-7; 11 bases map to TRBD1. CDR1 and CDR2 from the germline V gene are MNHEY and SMNVEV (reference sequence). The V and J ends lost 3 bases and 6 bases, in that order; junction bases with no gene match: 7. The CDR3 covers 15 residues. As DNA, the CDR3 is TGTGCCAGCAGTTTCGGGACAGGGGGTGCTGGCGAGCAGTACTTC. Translated, it gives CASSFGTGGAGEQYF.

The chain uses TRBV27 and TRBJ1-2; D gene uncertain. V shed 5 bases and J shed 3 bases, with 16 bases lying between them. Germline V gives CDR1 MNHEY, CDR2 SMNVEV (reference sequence). The CDR3 consists of 15 residues. The DNA for the CDR3 is TGTGCCAGCAGTCCCCTATCGCCGGACTACTATGGCTACACCTTC. It codes for CASSPLSPDYYGYTF.

In its sample, this clone was seen once. Compared with germline, one end of the junction differs, possibly owing to a read error. Different DNA sequences within this sample yield the same CDR3. V usage is TRBV29-1 and J usage is TRBJ1-4, with 9 bases lining up with TRBD1. This CDR3 has 14 amino acids. Germline values: CDR1 SQVTM, CDR2 ANQGSEA. CDR3 DNA: TGCAGCGTAGACTCCACAGGGGGCGGTGAAAAACTGTTCTTT. It translates to CSVDSTGGGEKLFF. Together with reference TRBV29-1 and TRBJ1-4, the CDR3 gives the full variable domain: SAVISQKPSRDICQRGTSLTIQCQVDSQVTMMFWYRQQPGQSLTLIATANQGSEATYESGFVIDKFPISRPNLTFSTLTVSNMSPEDSSIYLCSVDSTGGGEKLFFGSGTQLSVL.

This chain links TRBV28 with TRBJ2-1, with 9 bases identical to TRBD2. Trimming took 5 bases from V and 6 from J; bases not matched to a gene: 11. The CDR3 has 16 amino acids. CDR1 and CDR2 from the germline V gene are MDHEN and SYDVKM. CDR3 nucleotide sequence: TGTGCCAGCAGTCCCCCGGGACTAGCTCCATCCAATGAGCAGTTCTTC. Encoded protein: CASSPPGLAPSNEQFF.

V and J are TRBV5-1 and TRBJ2-1; 9 nucleotides align to TRBD2. The V segment lost 4 bases and the J segment 0 bases; nucleotides outside the gene matches: 2. CDR3 size: 15 residues. Germline assignment: CDR1 SGHRS and CDR2 YFSETQ. The CDR3, as DNA: TGCGCCAGCAGCGTTAGCGGGAGCTCCTACAATGAGCAGTTCTTC. This encodes CASSVSGSSYNEQFF.

This clone was observed a few times. The chain recombines TRBV11-2 with TRBJ1-1; unclear D gene. CDR3 size: 18 residues. V lost 4 bases and J lost 0, with 21 bases in between. CDR1 and CDR2 (germline): SGHAT, FQNNGV. The CDR3 spells CASSWWRAGNTLNTEAFF. DNA of the CDR3: TGTGCCAGCAGCTGGTGGCGGGCGGGAAATACTCTGAACACTGAAGCTTTCTTT.

This clone turned up a few times. The chain has TRBV29-1 and TRBJ1-5; TRBD1 is a possible D gene (6 bases). The CDR3 extends over 13 amino acids. Per the germline V gene, CDR1 is SQVTM and CDR2 is ANQGSEA. V shed 6 bases and J shed 5 bases, with 14 bases lying between them. The CDR3 spells CSVARDTDQPQHF. CDR3 nucleotides: TGCAGCGTAGCTCGGGACACCGATCAGCCCCAGCATTTT.

The V call is TRBV29-1, the J call TRBJ2-7; the D gene is possibly TRBD2 (7 bases). CDR1 is SQVTM, CDR2 ANQGSEA, per germline. Trimming took 0 bases from V and 3 from J, leaving 15 bases between them. The CDR3 consists of 15 residues. This CDR3 is CSVEDERGGDYEQYF. For the CDR3, the DNA is TGCAGCGTTGAAGATGAGAGGGGGGGGGACTACGAGCAGTACTTC.

Notes on this clone: The junction differs from germline at one of its ends, possibly a read error. This chain links TRBV27 with TRBJ2-5; TRBD2 aligns across 9 bases. CDR3 length equals 14 residues. Germline V gives CDR1 MNHEY, CDR2 SMNVEV (reference sequence). DNA of the CDR3: TGTGCCAGCAGCTTATTCGCGGGGGGGGAGACCCAGTACTTC. Translated, it gives CASSLFAGGETQYF.

The V gene is TRBV28, the J gene TRBJ1-6; TRBD1 matches 7 bases. The CDR3 is made up of 12 amino acids. J lost 18 bases, V lost 1 base, and 6 bases had no gene match. Germline CDR1 is MDHEN and CDR2 is SYDVKM. CDR3 in DNA: TGTGCCAGCAGTTTATCCACAGGGGAGCACCACTTT. Protein product: CASSLSTGEHHF.

The genes are TRBV15 and TRBJ1-4; tentatively, D is TRBD1 (6 bases). V lost 5 bases and J 4 bases, leaving 11 bases between the germline ends. This CDR3 spans 14 amino acids. Germline V gene sequence: CDR1 LNHNV, CDR2 YYDKDF (reference sequence). The CDR3 is CATSERQVNEKLFF. In DNA, the CDR3 is TGTGCCACCAGCGAGAGACAGGTTAATGAAAAACTGTTTTTT.

In its sample, this clone was seen a few times. J is TRBJ1-1 and V is TRBV9; D unresolved. Trimming pared 4 bases from V and 0 bases from J, leaving 7 bases between. Germline V gene sequence: CDR1 SGDLS, CDR2 YYNGEE. The CDR3 consists of 13 residues. The CDR3 protein is CASSPTVNTEAFF. In nucleotides, the CDR3 is TGTGCCAGCAGCCCCACGGTGAACACTGAAGCTTTCTTT.

This clone appeared once. V gene TRBV27 combines with J gene TRBJ2-7, with 10 bases identical to TRBD2. V was pared by 6 bases and J by 0 bases, with 5 bases of the junction left unmatched. Germline assignment: CDR1 MNHEY and CDR2 SMNVEV (reference sequence). This CDR3 region has 15 residues. The CDR3, as DNA: TGTGCCAGCAGCTGGGGGACTAGCGACTCCTACGAGCAGTACTTC. Translated, it gives CASSWGTSDSYEQYF.

The chain is built from TRBV16 and TRBJ1-1; D is ambiguous. The CDR3 length is 13 residues. V lost 2 bases and J 1 base, leaving 5 bases between the germline ends. The germline V gene has CDR1 KGHSY and CDR2 FQNENV. The CDR3 region has the DNA TGTGCCAGCAGCCAAAATAAGAACACTGAAGCTTTCTTT. This gives the protein CASSQNKNTEAFF.

The chain carries TRBV18 and TRBJ1-1; possible D gene TRBD1, 5 bases. Germline-derived CDR1 and CDR2 are KGHSH and LQKENI. This CDR3 spans 13 amino acids. Trimming took off 3 bases at V and 1 base at J, with 6 bases between the two ends. CDR3 nucleotides: TGTGCCAGCTCACCTCAGGGGAACACTGAAGCTTTCTTT. It codes for CASSPQGNTEAFF.

The rearrangement uses TRBV18 and TRBJ2-3; 12 bases fit TRBD2. This CDR3 region has 15 residues. CDR1 is KGHSH and CDR2 is LQKENI in the germline V gene. V dropped 5 bases and J dropped 4; count of bases not matched to a gene: 4. CDR3 sequence reads: CASSYRLAGADTQYF. CDR3 nucleotides: TGTGCCAGCTCATACAGACTAGCGGGAGCAGATACGCAGTATTTT.

The chain recombines TRBV5-1 with TRBJ1-1; 9 nucleotides align to TRBD1. Looked up from germline, CDR1 is SGHRS and CDR2 is YFSETQ. Unmatched junction bases numbered 5, after V lost 5 bases and J lost 3 bases. CDR3 length equals 14 residues. DNA of the CDR3: TGCGCCAGCAGTCGACAGGGGGAGTACACTGAAGCTTTCTTT. Its protein is CASSRQGEYTEAFF.

This chain connects TRBV6-4 to TRBJ2-2; TRBD1 aligns across 8 bases. After removal of 2 bases from V and 6 bases from J, the junction contained 5 bases not matched to a gene. Germline V lookup: CDR1 MRHNA, CDR2 SNTAGT. CDR3 length equals 15 residues. The CDR3 DNA reads as TGTGCCAGCAGTGACGGCAGGGGGCTGGCCGGGGAGCTGTTTTTT. Translated: CASSDGRGLAGELFF.

This chain links TRBV6-1 with TRBJ1-5, with D maybe TRBD1 (6 bases). Per the germline V gene, CDR1 is MNHNS and CDR2 is SASEGT. Trimming cost V 4 bases and J 0 bases, with 19 bases left between them. The CDR3 extends over 18 amino acids. The DNA for the CDR3 is TGTGCCAGCAGTGCCACCACTCGACAGGTCTATAGCAATCAGCCCCAGCATTTT. It translates to CASSATTRQVYSNQPQHF.

This chain uses TRBV9 with TRBJ2-7; TRBD1 aligns across 12 bases. The ends lost 0 bases at V and 6 bases at J; junction bases unmatched: 4. The germline V gene has CDR1 SGDLS and CDR2 YYNGEE. This CDR3 has 15 residues. The CDR3 region has the DNA TGTGCCAGCAGCGTAGGGGGACAGGGGGCGGGCGAGCAGTACTTC. Its translation: CASSVGGQGAGEQYF.

The chain uses TRBV7-9 and TRBJ2-2; no firm D call. Per germline, CDR1 SEHNR and CDR2 FQNEAQ (reference sequence). This CDR3 is built from 14 residues. V lost 5 bases, J lost 1 base, and 8 bases lay in between. The CDR3 sequence: CASSAPGNTGELFF. The DNA of the CDR3 is TGTGCCAGCAGCGCCCCAGGGAACACCGGGGAGCTGTTTTTT.

This CDR3 reads CASSVDAVNNSPLHF. CDR3 in DNA: TGTGCCAGCAGCGTAGATGCAGTAAATAATTCACCCCTCCACTTT. The chain employs TRBV9 and TRBJ1-6, with no clear D. Germline V gives CDR1 SGDLS, CDR2 YYNGEE. The CDR3 covers 15 residues. V lost 0 bases and J 5 bases, leaving 9 bases between the germline ends.

The V call is TRBV5-6, the J call TRBJ1-2; 9 bases are a match to TRBD1. Unmatched junction bases numbered 19, after V lost 4 bases and J lost 3 bases. CDR1 and CDR2 (germline): SGHDT, YYEEEE. CDR3 length: 19 amino acids. The CDR3 DNA sequence: TGTGCCAGCAGCCCTAGAATCCGGCCGGGACAGGGTAGGGACTATGGCTACACCTTC. It encodes CASSPRIRPGQGRDYGYTF.

The chain combines TRBV7-9 with TRBJ2-7; D possibly corresponds to TRBD2 (5 bases). V lost 4 bases and J lost 2, with 15 bases in between. The length of the CDR3 is 15 residues. Per germline, CDR1 SEHNR and CDR2 FQNEAQ (reference sequence). CDR3 in amino acids: CASSSLDVRPYEQYF. The DNA for the CDR3 is TGTGCCAGCAGCTCACTAGATGTCAGGCCCTACGAGCAGTACTTC.